This TCR beta chain is from a study of blood T cell repertoires in COVID-19. Study information: The United States, Italy and Spain provided the acute and convalescent COVID-19 samples.

CDR1 is MNHEY and CDR2 is SVGAGI in the germline V gene. CDR3 size: 16 residues. After removal of 0 bases from V and 3 bases from J, the junction contained 8 bases not matched to a gene. Original processing methods: Quantification of nucleated cells was approximated via reference gene primer amplification. Sequencing used immunoSEQ multiplex PCR; TCRdb keeps in-frame clones, though not all of them. The V and J calls and clone size are taken from that table; D and trimming were inferred from the DNA. The sample lists 250,000 to 350,000 clones, more than 70% occurring once. Sequencing used peripheral blood. The chain uses TRBV6-5 and TRBJ2-7, with 7 bases fitting TRBD1. This clonotype was sampled from a woman aged 50 to 60 with acute or convalescent COVID-19. The CDR3 loop is CASSYSIGGQIYEQYF. The CDR3 DNA is TGTGCCAGCAGTTACTCGATTGGGGGACAGATCTACGAGCAGTACTTC.